The clone carrying this TCR beta chain was detected only once. The antigen remains unidentified. This sample was taken from a study of shared clonotypes between healthy human individuals. General study findings and limits: Rarefaction exposed incomplete sorted-subset sequencing despite large depth.

V lost 6 bases to trimming and J lost 6 bases; unmatched junction nucleotides: 9. Germline CDR1 reads MGHDK; CDR2 reads SYGVNS. This CDR3 contains 14 residues. This table comes from immunoSEQ multiplex PCR, and its TCRdb copy is limited to in-frame clones, with some not included. Here the sample spans 550,000 to 700,000 clones, 73% being singletons. The source is a woman aged 25 to 39 in good health. The rearrangement joins TRBV25-1 to TRBJ2-3; 7 bases align to TRBD1. The source material was memory CD4+ T cells sorted from blood. Subset described: CD45RA-negative fraction. CDR3 amino acids: CASSRIQGSDTQYF. The CDR3 nucleotides read TGTGCCAGCAGCCGGATACAGGGGTCCGATACGCAGTATTTT.